These T cell receptor beta chains were read from a single sample in a study of T cells after yellow fever vaccination. Each CDR3 protein is one row after TCRdb ran MiXCR on the 5' RACE reads. The sample consists of 250,000 to 300,000 distinct CDR3 sequences, roughly 13% of them appearing once. Sequencing was performed on CD4+ T cells sorted from PBMCs, taken 45 days after the yellow fever booster vaccination. The receptors come from a man aged 25-40 years who received the YFV17D yellow fever vaccine. CDR3s include the opening cysteine and the closing phenylalanine or tryptophan. Each record gives: J gene, D gene, clone size, V gene, CDR3 DNA, CDR3 protein. The D gene is left open where the match is weak. The size field is filled for only some rows; it gives once, few, many or a size class.

TRBJ2-7	-	-	TRBV11-2	TGTGCCAGCAGCCTCTTGAGGACATCCGCCCTGGAGCAGTACTTC	CASSLLRTSALEQYF
TRBJ2-7	TRBD2	-	TRBV5-1	TGCGCCAGCAGCACCGGGACTAGCGGGATCTCCTACGAGCAGTACTTC	CASSTGTSGISYEQYF
TRBJ2-1	TRBD2	few	TRBV7-3	TGTGCCAGCGGACTGGAGGGACTAGCTCTCAATGAGCAGTTCTTC	CASGLEGLALNEQFF
TRBJ2-1	TRBD2	-	TRBV7-9	TGTGCCAGCAGCCCCCCGGGGAGCGGGAGATTAAATGAGCAGTTCTTC	CASSPPGSGRLNEQFF
TRBJ1-5	TRBD1	few	TRBV7-2	TGTGCCAGCAGCTCCGACAGGGGCAATCAGCCCCAGCATTTT	CASSSDRGNQPQHF
TRBJ2-5	TRBD2	few	TRBV20-1	TGCAGTGCTAGAGGGACTAGCGGGGAAGAGACCCAGTACTTC	CSARGTSGEETQYF
TRBJ2-7	TRBD2	-	TRBV29-1	TGCAGCGTTGATGCCCTAGCGGGAGGCGAGCAGTACTTC	CSVDALAGGEQYF
TRBJ2-7	TRBD2	few	TRBV6-1	TGTGCCAGCAGTACCGGGACAATCAGGACTAGCGGGAAAACCTACGAGCAGTACTTC	CASSTGTIRTSGKTYEQYF
TRBJ1-5	-	-	TRBV7-2	TGTGCCAGCAGCTCCCATCTACAGCGCAATCAGCCCCAGCATTTT	CASSSHLQRNQPQHF
TRBJ2-5	-	-	TRBV2	TGTGCCAGCAGTGAAGCGCTTGGGGGAGTGGAGACCCAGTACTTC	CASSEALGGVETQYF
TRBJ2-1	-	many	TRBV20-1	TGCAGTGCTACGAACCAGGGCAATGAGCAGTTCTTC	CSATNQGNEQFF
TRBJ2-7	-	many	TRBV7-8	TGTGCCAGCAGCCTAGGGATTAGCGAGACACACTCCTACGAGCAGTACTTC	CASSLGISETHSYEQYF
TRBJ2-3	-	-	TRBV7-2	TGTGCCAGCAGCTGGACCACAGATACGCAGTATTTT	CASSWTTDTQYF
TRBJ2-2	TRBD2	-	TRBV5-1	TGCGCCAGCAGCATAGCGGGAGCGAACACCGGGGAGCTGTTTTTT	CASSIAGANTGELFF
TRBJ2-7	TRBD2	-	TRBV13	TGTGCCAGCAGCTTAGGCTATAGCGGGACCTACGAGCAGTACTTC	CASSLGYSGTYEQYF
TRBJ2-1	TRBD2	few	TRBV29-1	TGCAGCGTTGTAGGGACTAGCGGGGCCAATGAGCAGTTCTTC	CSVVGTSGANEQFF
TRBJ2-2	-	-	TRBV7-2	TGTGCCAGCAGCTATCAGATTTTCACCGGGGAGCTGTTTTTT	CASSYQIFTGELFF
TRBJ2-1	-	-	TRBV9	TGTGCCAGCAGCGTGCAGCCCGACTACAATGAGCAGTTCTTC	CASSVQPDYNEQFF
TRBJ2-3	-	-	TRBV3-1	TGTGCCAGCAGCCAAGATTACCAAGCGGGAGATACGCAGTATTTT	CASSQDYQAGDTQYF
TRBJ2-5	-	-	TRBV27	TGTGCCAGCAGTTTAAGCTGGAGGGAGACCCAGTACTTC	CASSLSWRETQYF
TRBJ2-7	-	once	TRBV2	TGTGCCAGCAGGGGTGGGGGGAACGAGCAGTACTTC	CASRGGGNEQYF
TRBJ1-3	-	-	TRBV6-1	TGTGCCAGCAGACCGGACGGCAGAAACACCATATATTTT	CASRPDGRNTIYF
TRBJ1-5	-	-	TRBV6-1	TGTGCCAGCGGTCTGGGGGCCCAGCATTTT	CASGLGAQHF
TRBJ1-2	TRBD1	few	TRBV4-3	TGCGCCAGCAGCCAGATACCCGGGACAGGGCGTTATGGCTACACCTTC	CASSQIPGTGRYGYTF
TRBJ2-2	TRBD1	many	TRBV14	TGTGCCAGCAGTCCAGGGGGCAACACCGGGGAGCTGTTTTTT	CASSPGGNTGELFF
TRBJ1-1	TRBD1	-	TRBV5-1	TGCGCCAGCAGCTACGACAGGGCGGTGAACACTGAAGCTTTCTTT	CASSYDRAVNTEAFF
TRBJ2-1	-	-	TRBV4-2	TGTGCCAGCAGCCAAGGCTTAGCTTACACCTACAATGAGCAGTTCTTC	CASSQGLAYTYNEQFF